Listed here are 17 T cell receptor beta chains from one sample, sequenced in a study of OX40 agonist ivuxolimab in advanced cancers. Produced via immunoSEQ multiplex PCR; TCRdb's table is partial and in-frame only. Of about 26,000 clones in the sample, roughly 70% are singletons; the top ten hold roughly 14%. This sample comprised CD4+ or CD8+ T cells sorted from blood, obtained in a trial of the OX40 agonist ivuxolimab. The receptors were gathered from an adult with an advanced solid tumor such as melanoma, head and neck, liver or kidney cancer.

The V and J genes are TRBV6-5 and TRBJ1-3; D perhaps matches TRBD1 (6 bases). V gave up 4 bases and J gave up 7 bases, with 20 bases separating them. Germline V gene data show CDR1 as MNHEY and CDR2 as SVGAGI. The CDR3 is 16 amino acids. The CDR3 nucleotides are TGTGCCAGCAGTTTTTACAGGGTTTGGTTCCGGAACACCATATATTTT. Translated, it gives CASSFYRVWFRNTIYF.

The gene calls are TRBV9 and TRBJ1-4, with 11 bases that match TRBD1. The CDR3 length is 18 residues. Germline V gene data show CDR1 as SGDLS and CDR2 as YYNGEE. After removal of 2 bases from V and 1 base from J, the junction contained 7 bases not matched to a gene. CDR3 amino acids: CASSVASGTGGTNEKLFF. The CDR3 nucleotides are TGTGCCAGCAGCGTGGCCTCCGGGACAGGGGGAACTAATGAAAAACTGTTTTTT.

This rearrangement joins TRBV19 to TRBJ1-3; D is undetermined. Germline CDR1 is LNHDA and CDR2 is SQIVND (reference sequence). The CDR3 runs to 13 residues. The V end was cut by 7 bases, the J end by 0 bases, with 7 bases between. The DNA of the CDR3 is TGTGCCAGTAAGCAGAACTCTGGAAACACCATATATTTT. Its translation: CASKQNSGNTIYF.

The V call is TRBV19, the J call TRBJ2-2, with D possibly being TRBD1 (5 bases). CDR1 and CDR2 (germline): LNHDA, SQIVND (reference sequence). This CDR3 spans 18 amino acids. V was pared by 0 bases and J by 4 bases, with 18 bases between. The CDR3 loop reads CASSIDLPTVRTTGELFF. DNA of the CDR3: TGTGCCAGTAGTATAGATCTACCGACAGTGAGGACCACCGGGGAGCTGTTTTTT. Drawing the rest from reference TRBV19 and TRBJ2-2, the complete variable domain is DGGITQSPKYLFRKEGQNVTLSCEQNLNHDAMYWYRQDPGQGLRLIYYSQIVNDFQKGDIAEGYSVSREKKESFPLTVTSAQKNPTAFYLCASSIDLPTVRTTGELFFGEGSRLTVL.

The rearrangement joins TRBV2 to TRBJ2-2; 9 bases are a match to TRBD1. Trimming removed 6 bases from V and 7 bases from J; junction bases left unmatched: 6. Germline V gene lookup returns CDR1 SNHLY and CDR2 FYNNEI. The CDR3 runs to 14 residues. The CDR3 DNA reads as TGTGCCAGCAGCGTAGGGACAGGGTACGGGGAGCTGTTTTTT. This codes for CASSVGTGYGELFF.

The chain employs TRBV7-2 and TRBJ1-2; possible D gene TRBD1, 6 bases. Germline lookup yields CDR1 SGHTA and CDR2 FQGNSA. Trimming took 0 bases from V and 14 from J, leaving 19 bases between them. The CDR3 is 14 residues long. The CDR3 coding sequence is TGTGCCAGCAGCTTAGCGGACCAGGGGACCTCAAAGACCTTC. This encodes CASSLADQGTSKTF.

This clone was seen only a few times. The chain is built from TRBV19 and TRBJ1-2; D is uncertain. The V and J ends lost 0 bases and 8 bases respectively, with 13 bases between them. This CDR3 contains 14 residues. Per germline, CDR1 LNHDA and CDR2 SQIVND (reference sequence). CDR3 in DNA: TGTGCCAGTAGTATAGATCTGCAGGCGATCGGCTACACCTTC. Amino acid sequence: CASSIDLQAIGYTF.

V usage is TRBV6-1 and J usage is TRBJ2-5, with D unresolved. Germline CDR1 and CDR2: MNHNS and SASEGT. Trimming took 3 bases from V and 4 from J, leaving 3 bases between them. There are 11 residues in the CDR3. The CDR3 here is CASSETETQYF. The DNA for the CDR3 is TGTGCCAGCAGTGAGACAGAGACCCAGTACTTC.

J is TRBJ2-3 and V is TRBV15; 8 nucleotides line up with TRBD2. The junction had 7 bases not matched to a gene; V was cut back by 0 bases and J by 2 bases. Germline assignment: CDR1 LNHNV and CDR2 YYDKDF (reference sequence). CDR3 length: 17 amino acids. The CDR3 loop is CATSRDLRGEFTDTQYF. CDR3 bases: TGTGCCACCAGCAGAGATCTGCGGGGGGAATTCACAGATACGCAGTATTTT.

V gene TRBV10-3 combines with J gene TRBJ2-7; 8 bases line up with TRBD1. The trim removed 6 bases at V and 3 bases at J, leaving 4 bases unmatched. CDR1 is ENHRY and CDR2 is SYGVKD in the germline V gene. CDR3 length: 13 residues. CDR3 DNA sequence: TGTGCCATCAGCCGGGGACAGGACTACGAGCAGTACTTC. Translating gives CAISRGQDYEQYF.

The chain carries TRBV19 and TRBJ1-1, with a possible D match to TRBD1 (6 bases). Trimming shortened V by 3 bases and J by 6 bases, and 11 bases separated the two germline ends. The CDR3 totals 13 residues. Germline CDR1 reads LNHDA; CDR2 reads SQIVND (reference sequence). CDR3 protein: CASSIPGGAEAFF. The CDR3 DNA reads TGTGCCAGTAGTATCCCTGGGGGCGCTGAAGCTTTCTTT. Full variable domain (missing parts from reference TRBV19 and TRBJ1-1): DGGITQSPKYLFRKEGQNVTLSCEQNLNHDAMYWYRQDPGQGLRLIYYSQIVNDFQKGDIAEGYSVSREKKESFPLTVTSAQKNPTAFYLCASSIPGGAEAFFGQGTRLTVV.

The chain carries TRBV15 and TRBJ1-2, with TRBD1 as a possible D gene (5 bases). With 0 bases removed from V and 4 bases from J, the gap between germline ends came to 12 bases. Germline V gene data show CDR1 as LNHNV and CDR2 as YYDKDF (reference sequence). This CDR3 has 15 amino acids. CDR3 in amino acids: CATSRDTGITYGYTF. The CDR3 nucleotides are TGTGCCACCAGCAGAGATACAGGAATCACCTATGGCTACACCTTC.

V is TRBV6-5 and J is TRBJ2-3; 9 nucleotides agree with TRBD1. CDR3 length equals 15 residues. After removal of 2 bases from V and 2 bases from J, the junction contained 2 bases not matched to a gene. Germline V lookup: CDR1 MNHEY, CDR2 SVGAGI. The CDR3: CASSYGTGFTDTQYF. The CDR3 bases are TGTGCCAGCAGTTACGGGACAGGGTTCACAGATACGCAGTATTTT.

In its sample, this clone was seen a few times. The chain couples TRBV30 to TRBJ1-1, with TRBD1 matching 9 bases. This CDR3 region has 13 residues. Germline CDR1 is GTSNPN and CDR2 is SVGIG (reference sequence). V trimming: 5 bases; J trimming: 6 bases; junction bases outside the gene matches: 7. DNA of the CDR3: TGTGCCTGGGCGGGACAGGGATGGCCTGAAGCTTTCTTT. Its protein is CAWAGQGWPEAFF.

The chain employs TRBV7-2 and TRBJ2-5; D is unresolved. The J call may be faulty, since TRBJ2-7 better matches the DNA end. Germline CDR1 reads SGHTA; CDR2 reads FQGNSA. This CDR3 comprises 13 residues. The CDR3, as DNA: TGTGCCAGCAGCCCCCCGCCCCACTACGAGCAGTACTTC. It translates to CASSPPPHYEQYF.

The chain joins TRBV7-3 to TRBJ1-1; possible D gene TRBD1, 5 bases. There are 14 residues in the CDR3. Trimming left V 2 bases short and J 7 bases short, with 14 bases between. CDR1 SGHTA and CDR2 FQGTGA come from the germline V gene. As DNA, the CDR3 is TGTGCCAGCAGCTTAGCAGGGTCTAAGGGTGAAGCTTTCTTT. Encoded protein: CASSLAGSKGEAFF.

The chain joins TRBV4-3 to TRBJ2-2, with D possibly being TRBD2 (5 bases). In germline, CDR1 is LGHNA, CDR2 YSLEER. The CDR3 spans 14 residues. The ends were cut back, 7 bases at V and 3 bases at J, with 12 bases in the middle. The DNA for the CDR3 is TGCGCCAGCACCCCGGTGAGGGACACCGGGGAGCTGTTTTTT. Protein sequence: CASTPVRDTGELFF.